This T cell receptor beta chain originates from a study of Graves' ophthalmopathy and Graves' hyperthyroidism. Findings and limits, study-wide: In blood, most expanded thyroid clonotypes above 0.001 frequency were also detected. A roughly 80% specificity and around 90% sensitivity were achieved by a 13-signature model that separated ophthalmopathy from stable hyperthyroidism. The model forecast ophthalmopathy progression, reaching under 71% sensitivity and about 75% specificity.

Researchers turned away patients with other autoimmune diseases, uncontrolled infections, pregnancy or lactation. The sequenced template was RNA, covering the TCR beta CDR3 region. First-round RT-PCR with HTBI primers preceded a second-round multiplex PCR. Each CDR3 protein gets one entry after TCRdb re-called the multiplex PCR reads with MiXCR. The sample comprises around 1,200,000 distinct CDR3 sequences, approximately 35% of which are singletons, and 11% rests with the top ten. The sample holds many counts of this clonotype. The antigen is unknown. V lost 0 bases and J lost 3; bases outside the gene matches: 3. Per the germline V gene, CDR1 is LNHNV and CDR2 is YYDKDF (reference sequence). There are 15 residues in the CDR3.

This clonotype was sampled from an adult man with Graves' hyperthyroidism. The chain couples TRBV15 to TRBJ2-7, with 9 bases matching TRBD1. What was sequenced was peripheral blood or thyroid tissue (not recorded which). The CDR3 is CATSRETGGGYEQYF. CDR3 DNA: TGTGCCACCAGCAGAGAGACAGGGGGAGGCTACGAGCAGTACTTC.